This passage covers 5 T cell receptor beta chains from one sample sequenced in a study of cytomegalovirus exposure and HLA in healthy donors. This table comes from immunoSEQ multiplex PCR, and its TCRdb copy is limited to in-frame clones, with some not included. Altogether tens of thousands of clones are present, about 92% being singletons, with the ten largest covering over 0.95%. Material for sequencing was PBMCs. Receptors originate from a man younger than 30 in good health and CMV-seronegative.

The genes are TRBV28 and TRBJ2-1; no reliable D call. The CDR3 sequence is 14 residues long. Per germline, CDR1 MDHEN and CDR2 SYDVKM. Trimming took off 2 bases at V and 3 bases at J, with 8 bases between the two ends. CDR3 amino acids: CASSLPQNYNEQFF. DNA for the CDR3: TGTGCCAGCAGTTTACCCCAGAACTACAATGAGCAGTTCTTC.

This chain joins TRBV5-4 and TRBJ1-1; D may be TRBD1 (6 bases). Looked up from germline, CDR1 is SGHNT and CDR2 is YYREEE (reference sequence). Trimming pared 3 bases from V and 5 bases from J, leaving 14 bases between. The CDR3 contains 14 residues. CDR3 sequence reads: CASSWGGRETEAFF. DNA of the CDR3: TGTGCCAGCAGCTGGGGGGGGCGGGAAACTGAAGCTTTCTTT.

The V and J genes are TRBV7-9 and TRBJ2-3; perhaps TRBD1 as D (6 bases). The germline V and J ends were trimmed by 5 bases and 1 base, with 16 bases remaining between them. CDR1 is SEHNR and CDR2 is FQNEAQ in the germline V gene (reference sequence). The CDR3 consists of 16 residues. CDR3 DNA: TGTGCCAGCAGCCCGAGGACAGCCGGGGGCACAGATACGCAGTATTTT. It is translated as CASSPRTAGGTDTQYF.

This chain links TRBV5-6 with TRBJ1-1; no clear D. CDR3 length: 13 amino acids. Trimming stripped 4 bases from V and 6 bases from J, with 13 bases between. The germline V gene encodes CDR1 SGHDT and CDR2 YYEEEE. The CDR3 coding sequence is TGTGCCAGCAGCCCGCCCCTTCGGTCTGAAGCTTTCTTT. As protein: CASSPPLRSEAFF.

The chain links TRBV7-2 to TRBJ1-2; maybe TRBD1 (5 bases). V shed 4 bases and J shed 8 bases, with 11 bases lying between them. Germline-derived CDR1 and CDR2 are SGHTA and FQGNSA. The CDR3 totals 12 residues. The CDR3 spells CASSSSRVGYTF. CDR3 DNA sequence: TGTGCCAGCAGCTCCTCCAGGGTCGGCTACACCTTC.